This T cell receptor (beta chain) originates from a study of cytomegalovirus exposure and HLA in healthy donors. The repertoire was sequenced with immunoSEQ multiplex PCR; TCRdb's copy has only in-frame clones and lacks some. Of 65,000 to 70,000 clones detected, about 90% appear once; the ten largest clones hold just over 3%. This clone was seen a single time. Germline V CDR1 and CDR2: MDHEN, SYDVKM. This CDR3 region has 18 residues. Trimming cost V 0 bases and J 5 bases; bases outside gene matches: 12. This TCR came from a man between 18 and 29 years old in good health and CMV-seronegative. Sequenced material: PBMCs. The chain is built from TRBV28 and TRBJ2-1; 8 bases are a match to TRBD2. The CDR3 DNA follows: TGTGCCAGCAGTTTATGGGATAGCGGGACCGTTAAAGACAATGAGCAGTTCTTC. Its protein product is CASSLWDSGTVKDNEQFF.